These 10 T cell receptor beta chains came from one sample sequenced in a study of memory CD4+ T cells and cytomegalovirus serostatus. Measured with immunoSEQ multiplex PCR; TCRdb has only the in-frame clones, and not every one. The data show approximately 49,000 clones, roughly 80% seen once. The sort gate was single viable CD3+CD4+CD8-CD45RO+ cells for memory CD4+ T cells. The sequencing sample was made of memory CD4+ T cells from blood. The receptors shown here come from an adult in good health and CMV-seronegative.

The rearrangement joins TRBV30 to TRBJ2-7, with D perhaps assigned TRBD1 or TRBD2 (6 bases each). V was cut by 2 bases and J by 0 bases, with 11 bases left in between. Germline CDR1 GTSNPN, CDR2 SVGIG (reference sequence). The CDR3 has 14 amino acids. This CDR3 reads CAWSKGGSSYEQYF. CDR3 bases: TGTGCCTGGAGTAAGGGGGGTAGCTCCTACGAGCAGTACTTC.

The chain uses TRBV5-1 and TRBJ2-3, with D uncertain. Between the trimmed V and J ends, which lost 4 bases and 3 bases, there was a span of 12 bases. The CDR3 contains 14 residues. Germline loops: CDR1 SGHRS, CDR2 YFSETQ. CDR3 protein: CASSPPQGTDTQYF. CDR3 nucleotides: TGCGCCAGCAGCCCGCCCCAAGGAACAGATACGCAGTATTTT.

The chain combines TRBV14 with TRBJ2-2, with D perhaps given as TRBD1 or TRBD2 (5 bases each). The V end lost 0 bases, the J end lost 8 bases, and 16 bases lay between the germline ends. The germline CDR1 and CDR2 sequences are SGHDN and FVKESK. The CDR3 has 16 amino acids. The CDR3: CASSQDPGTVGGELFF. CDR3 DNA sequence: TGTGCCAGCAGCCAAGATCCGGGGACGGTCGGAGGGGAGCTGTTTTTT. The complete variable domain, with remaining parts taken from reference TRBV14 and TRBJ2-2, reads EAGVTQFPSHSVIEKGQTVTLRCDPISGHDNLYWYRRVMGKEIKFLLHFVKESKQDESGMPNNRFLAERTGGTYSTLKVQPAELEDSGVYFCASSQDPGTVGGELFFGEGSRLTVL.

The chain is built from TRBV19 and TRBJ2-7; D might be TRBD2 (5 bases). V was cut by 6 bases and J by 4 bases, with 10 bases left in between. Germline CDR1 is LNHDA and CDR2 is SQIVND (reference sequence). The CDR3 loop spans 12 amino acids. Here the CDR3 reads CASSGEGYEQYF. The CDR3 nucleotides read TGTGCCAGTAGCGGAGAGGGTTACGAGCAGTACTTC.

This chain links TRBV5-1 with TRBJ2-6, with TRBD1 identical over 7 bases. Trimming at V came to 4 bases and at J to 2 bases, leaving 6 bases not matched to a gene. CDR1 and CDR2 (germline): SGHRS, YFSETQ. This CDR3 comprises 16 residues. CDR3 in amino acids: CASSNTQGAGANVLTF. DNA for the CDR3: TGCGCCAGCAGCAACACTCAGGGGGCTGGGGCCAACGTCCTGACTTTC. Drawing the rest from reference TRBV5-1 and TRBJ2-6, the complete variable domain is KAGVTQTPRYLIKTRGQQVTLSCSPISGHRSVSWYQQTPGQGLQFLFEYFSETQRNKGNFPGRFSGRQFSNSRSEMNVSTLELGDSALYLCASSNTQGAGANVLTFGAGSRLTVL.

The table lists this clone with a few counts. The chain couples TRBV20-1 to TRBJ2-5; D is unclear. There are 10 residues in the CDR3. Germline CDR1 is DFQATT and CDR2 is SNEGSKA (reference sequence). V gave up 5 bases and J gave up 5 bases, with 6 bases separating them. The CDR3 sequence is CSAHKETQYF. CDR3 bases: TGCAGTGCTCATAAGGAGACCCAGTACTTC.

This clone was detected once. V is TRBV29-1 and J is TRBJ2-7; D is possibly TRBD1 (7 bases). The CDR3 spans 14 residues. Deletions cut 6 bases from V and 1 base from J, with 16 bases between. CDR1 and CDR2 from the germline V gene are SQVTM and ANQGSEA. Here the CDR3 DNA reads TGCAGCGTGATCGGACAGGCGGGGTCCTACGAGCAGTACTTC. Translation: CSVIGQAGSYEQYF.

The chain couples TRBV9 to TRBJ2-5; 8 bases agree with TRBD2. Germline-derived CDR1 and CDR2 are SGDLS and YYNGEE. J gave up 1 base and V 3 bases, and 5 bases lay outside the gene matches. The CDR3 contains 15 residues. The chain's CDR3 is CASSAGGAAQETQYF. The CDR3 nucleotides are TGTGCCAGCAGCGCCGGGGGGGCCGCCCAAGAGACCCAGTACTTC.

This clone was detected only a few times. The J gene is TRBJ1-2, the V gene TRBV5-6; possibly TRBD1 for D (6 bases). The V gene's germline CDR1 is SGHDT and CDR2 YYEEEE. The CDR3 has 15 amino acids. Between the trimmed V and J ends, which lost 1 base and 2 bases, there was a span of 12 bases. CDR3 sequence (DNA): TGTGCCAGCAGCTTGTGGTACAGGGCGAACTATGGCTACACCTTC. The encoded protein is CASSLWYRANYGYTF.

The chain has TRBV7-2 and TRBJ2-4; 10 nucleotides line up with TRBD2. Trimming removed 6 bases from V and 8 bases from J; junction bases left unmatched: 13. This CDR3 comprises 16 residues. CDR1 and CDR2 from the germline V gene are SGHTA and FQGNSA. The CDR3 coding sequence is TGTGCCAGCAGGGCAGTAAGCGGGGGGGCTACAGACATTCAGTACTTC. This gives the protein CASRAVSGGATDIQYF.